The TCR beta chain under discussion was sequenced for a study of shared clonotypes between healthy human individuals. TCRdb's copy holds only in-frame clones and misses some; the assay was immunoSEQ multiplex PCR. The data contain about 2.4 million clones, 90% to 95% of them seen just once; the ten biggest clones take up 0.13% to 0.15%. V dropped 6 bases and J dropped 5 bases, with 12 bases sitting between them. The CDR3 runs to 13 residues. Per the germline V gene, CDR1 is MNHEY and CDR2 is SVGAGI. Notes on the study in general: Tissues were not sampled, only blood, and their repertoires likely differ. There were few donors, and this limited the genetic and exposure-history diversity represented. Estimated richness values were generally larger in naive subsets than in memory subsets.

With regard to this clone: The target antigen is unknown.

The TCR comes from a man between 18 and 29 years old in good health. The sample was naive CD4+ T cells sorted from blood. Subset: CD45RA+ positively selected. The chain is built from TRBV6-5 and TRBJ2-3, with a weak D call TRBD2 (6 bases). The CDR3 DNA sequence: TGTGCCAGCAGGACTCCAGCGGGAGATACGCAGTATTTT. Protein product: CASRTPAGDTQYF.